This passage covers 20 T cell receptor beta chains from one sample sequenced in a study of T cell changes during pregnancy in multiple sclerosis. Produced via immunoSEQ multiplex PCR; TCRdb's table is partial and in-frame only. The profile shows about 47,000 clones, 80% to 95% of them singletons. The specimen comprised peripheral blood, sampled after pregnancy. These receptors came from a female donor with multiple sclerosis, enrolled in a pregnancy study.

The chain combines TRBV4-2 with TRBJ2-7; 8 bases are a match to TRBD1. The J segment lost 5 bases and the V segment lost 0 bases, leaving 6 bases of the junction unmatched. This CDR3 is 15 amino acids long. Germline CDR1 reads LGHNA; CDR2 reads YNFKEQ. The CDR3 nucleotides are TGTGCCAGCAGCCAAGATAGGCAGGGGGCAAACGAGCAGTACTTC. This encodes CASSQDRQGANEQYF.

The V gene is TRBV5-6, the J gene TRBJ2-7, with D perhaps matching TRBD1 (5 bases). The V gene's germline CDR1 is SGHDT and CDR2 YYEEEE. This CDR3 region has 13 residues. Deletions cut 0 bases from V and 5 bases from J, with 9 bases between. The chain's CDR3 is CASSLGGRDEQYF. CDR3 nucleotides: TGTGCCAGCAGCTTGGGGGGCAGGGACGAGCAGTACTTC.

The chain joins TRBV6-1 to TRBJ1-1; D is unclear. Germline CDR1 and CDR2: MNHNS and SASEGT. Trimming removed 4 bases from V and 2 bases from J, with 17 bases in between. The CDR3 extends over 16 amino acids. CDR3 in amino acids: CASSAMIRRVNTEAFF. CDR3 nucleotides: TGTGCCAGCAGTGCGATGATACGTAGAGTCAACACTGAAGCTTTCTTT.

The chain carries TRBV19 and TRBJ2-1, with D maybe TRBD2 (6 bases). The CDR3 runs to 15 residues. V dropped 3 bases and J dropped 5 bases, with 14 bases sitting between them. CDR1 LNHDA and CDR2 SQIVND come from the germline V gene (reference sequence). CDR3 residues: CASSMVAGYNNEQFF. As DNA, the CDR3 is TGTGCCAGTAGTATGGTTGCGGGGTACAACAATGAGCAGTTCTTC.

This chain uses TRBV7-2 with TRBJ2-1; D not resolved. The CDR3 is 14 amino acids. Germline loops: CDR1 SGHTA, CDR2 FQGNSA. Trimming cost V 5 bases and J 5 bases, with 13 bases left between them. CDR3 region: CASSPGPLNNEQFF. The DNA of the CDR3 is TGTGCCAGCAGCCCTGGGCCCCTGAACAATGAGCAGTTCTTC. Together with reference TRBV7-2 and TRBJ2-1, the CDR3 gives the full variable domain: GAGVSQSPSNKVTEKGKDVELRCDPISGHTALYWYRQSLGQGLEFLIYFQGNSAPDKSGLPSDRFSAERTGGSVSTLTIQRTQQEDSAVYLCASSPGPLNNEQFFGPGTRLTVL.

J is TRBJ1-2 and V is TRBV13; possibly TRBD1 for D (6 bases). Germline CDR1 PRHDT, CDR2 FYEKMQ (reference sequence). V dropped 2 bases and J dropped 6 bases, with 13 bases sitting between them. CDR3 length equals 14 residues. CDR3 nucleotide sequence: TGTGCCAGCAGCTTAATGGGGGCCGTTGATGGCTACACCTTC. Its translation: CASSLMGAVDGYTF.

The chain uses TRBV7-9 and TRBJ1-1; D not resolved. The CDR3 extends over 15 amino acids. The V end was cut by 5 bases, the J end by 6 bases, with 19 bases between. The germline CDR1 and CDR2 sequences are SEHNR and FQNEAQ (reference sequence). CDR3 region: CASSPRGHWASEAFF. The DNA for the CDR3 is TGTGCCAGCAGCCCCCGAGGGCACTGGGCATCTGAAGCTTTCTTT.

This chain uses TRBV19 with TRBJ1-3; D might be TRBD1 (5 bases). CDR1 is LNHDA, CDR2 SQIVND, per germline (reference sequence). Trimming took off 6 bases at V and 7 bases at J, with 13 bases between the two ends. CDR3 length: 13 residues. CDR3 sequence reads: CASRPRVSNTIYF. In nucleotides, the CDR3 is TGTGCCAGTAGGCCCAGGGTCTCCAACACCATATATTTT.

V is TRBV6-4 and J is TRBJ1-5, with 8 bases aligning to TRBD1. V shed 0 bases, J shed 2 bases, and the junction held 24 bases outside the gene matches. There are 23 residues in the CDR3. Germline-derived CDR1 and CDR2 are MRHNA and SNTAGT. The CDR3, as DNA: TGTGCCAGCAGTGACTCTACCACAGGGGGAGGCACATACCCGGTAGTAGGCAATCAGCCCCAGCATTTT. It translates to CASSDSTTGGGTYPVVGNQPQHF.

J is TRBJ2-7 and V is TRBV9; perhaps TRBD2 as D (5 bases). Trimming pared 0 bases from V and 5 bases from J, leaving 9 bases between. The CDR3 sequence is 13 residues long. Germline V gives CDR1 SGDLS, CDR2 YYNGEE. DNA of the CDR3: TGTGCCAGCAGCGTAGACGGCGGGCACGAGCAGTACTTC. This codes for CASSVDGGHEQYF.

The chain couples TRBV7-6 to TRBJ2-2, with 12 bases fitting TRBD2. Germline V lookup: CDR1 SGHVS, CDR2 FNYEAQ. The CDR3 sequence is 15 residues long. V lost 8 bases, J lost 4 bases, and 5 bases stayed unmatched. CDR3: CASGGLAGSTGELFF. The CDR3 DNA sequence: TGTGCCAGCGGCGGACTAGCGGGGAGCACCGGGGAGCTGTTTTTT.

The chain links TRBV7-2 to TRBJ1-4, with 10 nucleotides matching TRBD1. Germline trimming cut 3 bases from V and 8 bases from J; bases unmatched to any gene: 3. CDR1 is SGHTA and CDR2 is FQGNSA in the germline V gene. This CDR3 has 14 residues. The CDR3 protein is CASSLVGQGEKLFF. CDR3 DNA: TGTGCCAGCAGCTTGGTGGGACAGGGGGAAAAACTGTTTTTT.

This chain links TRBV5-1 with TRBJ1-2; D is unresolved. Trimming shortened V by 4 bases and J by 1 base, and 11 bases separated the two germline ends. The CDR3 runs 14 residues. Germline CDR1 reads SGHRS; CDR2 reads YFSETQ. CDR3: CASSVGNSNYGYTF. For the CDR3, the DNA is TGCGCCAGCAGCGTGGGGAACAGTAACTATGGCTACACCTTC.

This clone was recorded only once. This chain connects TRBV29-1 to TRBJ1-3; 7 bases are shared with TRBD1. The CDR3 sequence is 15 residues long. Unmatched junction bases numbered 12, after V lost 6 bases and J lost 4 bases. From germline, CDR1 is SQVTM and CDR2 ANQGSEA. The CDR3, as DNA: TGCAGCGTCTTCAATTCGACAGGGTGGGGAAACACCATATATTTT. Protein: CSVFNSTGWGNTIYF.

The V and J genes are TRBV7-9 and TRBJ1-2; D remains unclear. The V gene lost 4 bases and the J gene lost 3 bases, with 3 bases spanning the gap. The CDR3 is 11 amino acids. Looked up from germline, CDR1 is SEHNR and CDR2 is FQNEAQ (reference sequence). The CDR3 DNA sequence: TGTGCCAGCAGCTCCGACTATGGCTACACCTTC. This encodes CASSSDYGYTF. Based on the CDR3 plus reference TRBV7-9 and TRBJ1-2, the full variable domain is DTGVSQNPRHKITKRGQNVTFRCDPISEHNRLYWYRQTLGQGPEFLTYFQNEAQLEKSRLLSDRFSAERPKGSFSTLEIQRTEQGDSAMYLCASSSDYGYTFGSGTRLTVV.

The chain links TRBV19 to TRBJ2-5, with 12 bases that match TRBD2. CDR3 length: 16 amino acids. J lost 4 bases, V lost 3 bases, and 6 bases had no gene match. CDR1 and CDR2 (germline): LNHDA, SQIVND (reference sequence). CDR3 DNA sequence: TGTGCCAGTAGTATTTGGTCGACTAGCGGGGGAGAGACCCAGTACTTC. Translated, it gives CASSIWSTSGGETQYF. Based on the CDR3 plus reference TRBV19 and TRBJ2-5, the full variable domain is DGGITQSPKYLFRKEGQNVTLSCEQNLNHDAMYWYRQDPGQGLRLIYYSQIVNDFQKGDIAEGYSVSREKKESFPLTVTSAQKNPTAFYLCASSIWSTSGGETQYFGPGTRLLVL.

V usage is TRBV7-9 and J usage is TRBJ1-1; unclear D gene. The germline V gene encodes CDR1 SEHNR and CDR2 FQNEAQ (reference sequence). Trimming took off 5 bases at V and 6 bases at J, with 16 bases between the two ends. The CDR3 runs 14 residues. CDR3 nucleotides: TGTGCCAGCAGCCCTAATCAGAAGGGAGCTGAAGCTTTCTTT. Residues: CASSPNQKGAEAFF.

The gene calls are TRBV5-1 and TRBJ2-7, with 7 bases lining up with TRBD1. Germline V lookup: CDR1 SGHRS, CDR2 YFSETQ. This CDR3 is built from 15 residues. The trim removed 4 bases at V and 5 bases at J, leaving 12 bases unmatched. As DNA, the CDR3 is TGCGCCAGCAGCCGGCCCGAGACAGGGACCCACGAGCAGTACTTC. Translation gives CASSRPETGTHEQYF.

V gene TRBV5-6 combines with J gene TRBJ1-1, with 9 bases aligning to TRBD1. V lost 5 bases, J lost 2 bases, and 4 bases stayed unmatched. This CDR3 region has 14 residues. Germline loops: CDR1 SGHDT, CDR2 YYEEEE. This chain's CDR3 is CASRATGGNTEAFF. CDR3 bases: TGTGCCAGCAGGGCGACAGGGGGTAACACTGAAGCTTTCTTT.

This clone came up once. V and J are TRBV6-4 and TRBJ2-7; 11 nucleotides match TRBD1. Germline CDR1 reads MRHNA; CDR2 reads SNTAGT. Trimming removed 3 bases from V and 3 bases from J; junction bases left unmatched: 1. This CDR3 has 14 amino acids. The CDR3 sequence is CASSEGTGGYEQYF. CDR3 DNA: TGTGCCAGCAGTGAGGGGACAGGGGGCTACGAGCAGTACTTC.